The clone carrying this T cell receptor (beta chain) was seen only a few times. CDR1 and CDR2 (germline): SGDLS, YYNGEE. The J segment lost 5 bases and the V segment lost 0 bases, leaving 1 base of the junction unmatched. The CDR3 is 15 amino acids. The data were taken from a study of human T cells and chemical hapten exposure. Time point defined: pre-sensitization, week 0. Treatment defined: therapeutic diphenylcyclopropenone sensitization with weekly scalp DPC. MiXCR was run by TCRdb on the RACE reads, yielding one entry per CDR3 protein. The data contain roughly 81,000 distinct CDR3 sequences, about 9% of them seen just once; the ten biggest clones take up around 2.6%.

The sample in question was whole blood, obtained in connection with sensitization to the hapten diphenylcyclopropenone (DPC). The receptor was derived from a man aged 35-49 years with alopecia areata. Some clones in this sample may be carry-over from other donors' samples. This chain connects TRBV9 to TRBJ2-3, with 12 positions matching TRBD2. In DNA, the CDR3 is TGTGCCAGCAGCGTAGAGACTAGCGGGAGAGATACGCAGTATTTT. Its protein product is CASSVETSGRDTQYF.